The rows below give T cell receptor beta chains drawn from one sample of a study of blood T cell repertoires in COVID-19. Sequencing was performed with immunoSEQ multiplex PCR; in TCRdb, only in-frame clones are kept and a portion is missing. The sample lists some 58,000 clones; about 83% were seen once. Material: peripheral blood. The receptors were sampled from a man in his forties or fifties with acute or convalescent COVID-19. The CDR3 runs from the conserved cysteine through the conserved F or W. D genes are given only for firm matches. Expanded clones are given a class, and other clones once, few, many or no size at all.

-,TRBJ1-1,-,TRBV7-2,CASSLAYNEAFF,TGTGCCAGCAGCTTAGCGTATAATGAAGCTTTCTTT
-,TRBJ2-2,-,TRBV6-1,CASSEMTSNTGELFF,TGTGCCAGCAGTGAAATGACTTCGAACACCGGGGAGCTGTTTTTT
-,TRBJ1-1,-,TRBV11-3,CASSLEASGVSGNTEAFF,TGTGCCAGCAGCTTAGAGGCATCGGGGGTGTCGGGTAACACTGAAGCTTTCTTT
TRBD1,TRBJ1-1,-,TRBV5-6,CASSPGTGSLVNTEAFF,TGTGCCAGCAGCCCCGGGACAGGTTCTCTAGTGAACACTGAAGCTTTCTTT
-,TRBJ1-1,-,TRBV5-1,CASSHSTRGGHVEAFF,TGCGCCAGCAGCCACTCGACCCGAGGAGGTCACGTTGAAGCTTTCTTT
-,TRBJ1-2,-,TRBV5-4,CASQLGQGGGYTF,TGTGCCAGCCAACTTGGGCAGGGCGGCGGCTACACCTTC
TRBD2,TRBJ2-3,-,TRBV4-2,CASSQGSGGGTDTQYF,TGTGCCAGCAGCCAGGGTAGCGGGGGTGGGACAGATACGCAGTATTTT
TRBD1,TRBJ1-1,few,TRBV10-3,CAIKRDSLDTEAFF,TGTGCCATCAAACGGGACAGCCTAGACACTGAAGCTTTCTTT
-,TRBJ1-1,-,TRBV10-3,CAISESSFEAFF,TGTGCCATCAGTGAATCTTCGTTTGAAGCTTTCTTT
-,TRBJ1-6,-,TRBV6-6,CASSQRALQGSNSPLHF,TGTGCCAGCAGTCAAAGGGCCCTACAGGGAAGTAATTCACCCCTCCACTTT
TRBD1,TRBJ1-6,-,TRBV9,CASSLRTGRNSPLHF,TGTGCCAGCAGCCTCCGGACAGGGAGGAATTCACCCCTCCACTTT
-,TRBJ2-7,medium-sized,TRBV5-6,CASSLTGTGSYEQYF,TGTGCCAGCAGCTTAACCGGGACTGGTTCCTACGAGCAGTACTTC
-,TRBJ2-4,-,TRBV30,CAWSDAGYPKNIQYF,TGTGCCTGGAGTGACGCAGGGTACCCCAAAAACATTCAGTACTTC
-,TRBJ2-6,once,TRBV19,CASSVQGGSGANVLTF,TGTGCCAGTAGTGTACAGGGAGGGTCTGGGGCCAACGTCCTGACTTTC
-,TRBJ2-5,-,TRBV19,CASSDETKRGVETQYF,TGTGCCAGTAGTGACGAGACTAAGCGCGGGGTAGAGACCCAGTACTTC
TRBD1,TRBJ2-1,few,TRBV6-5,CASSRTGLRREQFF,TGTGCCAGCAGCAGGACAGGGTTGCGGCGGGAGCAGTTCTTC